These 28 T cell receptor beta chains were sequenced from one sample in a study of blood T cell repertoires in COVID-19. The data were produced by immunoSEQ multiplex PCR, yet TCRdb's version contains in-frame clones alone and is incomplete. Of around 200,000 clones detected, 70% to 90% appear once; the ten largest clones hold over 3%. The sequenced material came from PBMCs or T cells enriched from blood (not recorded which). These receptors were obtained from a woman aged 40 to 50 with acute COVID-19.

This sequence joins TRBV5-1 and TRBJ1-1, with D maybe TRBD1 (5 bases). Germline V gene lookup returns CDR1 SGHRS and CDR2 YFSETQ. The CDR3 is made up of 16 amino acids. V dropped 3 bases and J dropped 0 bases, with 15 bases sitting between them. This chain's CDR3 is CASSSTFGHLNTEAFF. Written as DNA, the CDR3 is TGCGCCAGCAGCTCCACCTTCGGACATTTGAACACTGAAGCTTTCTTT.

The V call is TRBV10-3, the J call TRBJ2-1, with D perhaps TRBD1 (5 bases). The V end was cut by 3 bases, the J end by 4 bases, with 7 bases between. CDR1 is ENHRY, CDR2 SYGVKD, per germline. The CDR3 is 13 residues long. The chain's CDR3 is CAISDRVYNEQFF. The CDR3 DNA is TGTGCCATCAGTGACAGGGTTTACAATGAGCAGTTCTTC.

The chain uses TRBV5-1 and TRBJ2-2; TRBD1 aligns across 10 bases. The length of the CDR3 is 16 residues. V lost 4 bases, J lost 6 bases, and 9 bases stayed unmatched. The germline CDR1 and CDR2 sequences are SGHRS and YFSETQ. The CDR3 reads CASSQWTGGNAGELFF. CDR3 in DNA: TGCGCCAGCAGCCAATGGACAGGGGGTAACGCCGGGGAGCTGTTTTTT.

This chain links TRBV6-5 with TRBJ1-2; TRBD1 is a possible D gene (5 bases). V lost 5 bases and J 4 bases, leaving 11 bases between the germline ends. The CDR3 sequence is 13 residues long. The germline V gene encodes CDR1 MNHEY and CDR2 SVGAGI. CDR3 nucleotides: TGTGCCAGCAGTACTCAGGGAAGCTATGGCTACACCTTC. This encodes CASSTQGSYGYTF.

The chain uses TRBV5-1 and TRBJ2-5; 8 bases fit TRBD1. CDR3 length: 16 amino acids. J was trimmed by 2 bases and V by 4 bases; bases with no gene match: 10. Germline loops: CDR1 SGHRS, CDR2 YFSETQ. DNA of the CDR3: TGCGCCAGCAGCCCCGGGCAGGACAGGGTTCAAGAGACCCAGTACTTC. It yields the protein CASSPGQDRVQETQYF.

This clone was counted a few times. The V gene is TRBV3-1 (or the pseudogene TRBV3-2), the J gene TRBJ2-1, with TRBD1 as a possible D gene (6 bases). Germline V gene lookup returns CDR1 LGHDT and CDR2 YNNKEL (reference sequence). The CDR3 consists of 14 residues. V lost 5 bases to trimming and J lost 5 bases, with 13 bases between them. The CDR3 DNA sequence: TGTGCCAGCAGCAGAGACAGGACCCACAATGAGCAGTTCTTC. As protein: CASSRDRTHNEQFF.

For the CDR3, the DNA is TGCGCCAGCAGCTCAGACAGGGGGAACTATGGCTACACCTTC. Translated: CASSSDRGNYGYTF. The chain joins TRBV5-1 to TRBJ1-2, with 9 bases fitting TRBD1. Per germline, CDR1 SGHRS and CDR2 YFSETQ. V shed 3 bases, J shed 2 bases, and the junction held 2 bases outside the gene matches. The CDR3 totals 14 residues.

The chain couples TRBV20-1 to TRBJ1-1; D uncertain. Germline CDR1 DFQATT, CDR2 SNEGSKA (reference sequence). The CDR3 runs to 13 residues. The V end lost 3 bases, the J end lost 1 base, and 9 bases lay between the germline ends. The CDR3 DNA follows: TGCAGTGCTAGTGCTCAGGCGAACACTGAAGCTTTCTTT. It specifies CSASAQANTEAFF.

The rearrangement joins TRBV19 to TRBJ1-1, with D possibly TRBD1 on 6 matching bases. In germline, CDR1 is LNHDA, CDR2 SQIVND (reference sequence). V was cut by 2 bases and J by 0 bases, with 13 bases left in between. The CDR3 loop spans 16 amino acids. The CDR3 here is CASSIQTGAVNTEAFF. CDR3 nucleotide sequence: TGTGCCAGTAGTATACAGACAGGCGCGGTGAACACTGAAGCTTTCTTT.

V gene TRBV7-2 combines with J gene TRBJ1-2, with a tentative D call TRBD1 (6 bases). Trimming removed 5 bases at V and 7 bases at J, with 14 bases between. The CDR3 totals 13 residues. CDR1 SGHTA and CDR2 FQGNSA come from the germline V gene. The CDR3 region has the DNA TGTGCCAGCAGCCGGACAGCGGAGCTTGGCTACACCTTC. It translates to CASSRTAELGYTF.

The J gene is TRBJ2-3, the V gene TRBV29-1; 8 nucleotides align to TRBD1. The CDR3 consists of 14 residues. J lost 3 bases, V lost 3 bases, and 5 bases had no gene match. Germline CDR1 SQVTM, CDR2 ANQGSEA. The CDR3 loop reads CSVDSGQVTDTQYF. The CDR3 DNA sequence: TGCAGCGTTGATTCGGGACAGGTAACAGATACGCAGTATTTT.

This chain joins TRBV2 and TRBJ2-5; 11 bases fit TRBD1. J gave up 6 bases and V 3 bases, and 9 bases lay outside the gene matches. Germline loops: CDR1 SNHLY, CDR2 FYNNEI. The length of the CDR3 is 16 residues. The DNA for the CDR3 is TGTGCCAGCAGTGACCCTTGGACAGGGGGCCTTCAGACCCAGTACTTC. As protein: CASSDPWTGGLQTQYF.

This clone is a singleton in its sample. This chain links TRBV3-1 (or the pseudogene TRBV3-2) with TRBJ1-1; D ambiguous. V was cut by 1 base and J by 2 bases, with 14 bases left in between. Germline V lookup: CDR1 LGHDT, CDR2 YNNKEL (reference sequence). The CDR3 consists of 16 residues. As DNA, the CDR3 is TGTGCCAGCAGCCAAGTGGGAGGGAGTATCAACACTGAAGCTTTCTTT. Translating it yields CASSQVGGSINTEAFF.

V is TRBV19 and J is TRBJ2-7, with 7 bases that match TRBD1. Unmatched junction bases numbered 7, after V lost 6 bases and J lost 2 bases. Germline CDR1 is LNHDA and CDR2 is SQIVND (reference sequence). The CDR3 spans 14 residues. The CDR3: CASSPRQGPYEQYF. In nucleotides, the CDR3 is TGTGCCAGTAGCCCTCGACAGGGACCCTACGAGCAGTACTTC.

The gene calls are TRBV11-2 and TRBJ2-1, with 9 positions matching TRBD2. The CDR3 totals 15 residues. The J segment lost 7 bases and the V segment lost 1 base, leaving 5 bases of the junction unmatched. Germline V gene lookup returns CDR1 SGHAT and CDR2 FQNNGV. CDR3 residues: CASSLGSGGSNEQFF. The CDR3 nucleotides read TGTGCCAGCAGCTTAGGTAGCGGGGGTTCGAATGAGCAGTTCTTC.

The chain has TRBV4-1 and TRBJ1-2, with D possibly TRBD1 on 5 matching bases. Germline V gene lookup returns CDR1 MGHRA and CDR2 YSYEKL. This CDR3 spans 14 amino acids. The germline V and J ends were trimmed by 0 bases and 6 bases, with 11 bases remaining between them. CDR3 protein: CASSQEAGRDGYTF. The CDR3 nucleotides read TGCGCCAGCAGCCAAGAGGCAGGGAGGGATGGCTACACCTTC.

The rearrangement links TRBV3-1 (or the pseudogene TRBV3-2) to TRBJ2-3, with 13 positions matching TRBD2. The CDR3 consists of 17 residues. The V gene's germline CDR1 is LGHDT and CDR2 YNNKEL (reference sequence). V lost 1 base, J lost 7 bases, and 8 bases stayed unmatched. The DNA for the CDR3 is TGTGCCAGCAGCCAAGGGACTAGCGGGGGATCTTCGTATACGCAGTATTTT. Protein sequence: CASSQGTSGGSSYTQYF.

The chain combines TRBV5-1 with TRBJ2-7; 7 nucleotides line up with TRBD2. CDR1 is SGHRS and CDR2 is YFSETQ in the germline V gene. The CDR3 length is 15 residues. With 0 bases clipped from V and 4 bases from J, the junction kept 7 bases outside the gene matches. CDR3 sequence: CASSLGTSKWYEQYF. CDR3 bases: TGCGCCAGCAGCTTGGGGACTAGTAAATGGTACGAGCAGTACTTC.

The chain combines TRBV11-2 with TRBJ1-2; D perhaps matches TRBD1 (6 bases). The V gene lost 2 bases and the J gene lost 4 bases, with 8 bases spanning the gap. The CDR3 has 13 residues. Germline-derived CDR1 and CDR2 are SGHAT and FQNNGV. DNA for the CDR3: TGTGCCAGCAGCTTAAGGGGGTCCTATGGCTACACCTTC. Encoded protein: CASSLRGSYGYTF.

The rearrangement links TRBV7-6 to TRBJ1-4; 8 bases map to TRBD1. With V trimmed by 5 bases and J by 7 bases, 21 bases remained unmatched. CDR1 is SGHVS and CDR2 is FNYEAQ in the germline V gene. The CDR3 sequence is 19 residues long. CDR3 loop: CASSPHSRAARGQVEKLFF. The CDR3 DNA sequence: TGTGCCAGCAGCCCTCACTCACGGGCAGCCAGGGGGCAGGTTGAAAAACTGTTTTTT.

This clone appeared a single time. The gene calls are TRBV10-3 and TRBJ2-7, with 11 positions matching TRBD1. This CDR3 is built from 14 residues. In germline, CDR1 is ENHRY, CDR2 SYGVKD. V lost 2 bases to trimming and J lost 3 bases; unmatched junction nucleotides: 0. The chain's CDR3 is CAISEGTGGYEQYF. CDR3 DNA: TGTGCCATCAGTGAGGGGACAGGGGGCTACGAGCAGTACTTC.

With regard to this clone: Other DNA sequences of this sample code for an identical CDR3. V usage is TRBV7-3 and J usage is TRBJ2-1; 11 bases are shared with TRBD2. The germline V gene has CDR1 SGHTA and CDR2 FQGTGA. The CDR3 consists of 15 residues. Trimming cost V 5 bases and J 4 bases; bases outside gene matches: 4. CDR3 amino acids: CASSLSGGAYNEQFF. CDR3 DNA: TGTGCCAGCAGCCTTAGCGGGGGGGCTTACAATGAGCAGTTCTTC. The variable domain in full, with the rest retrieved from reference TRBV7-3 and TRBJ2-1, is GAGVSQTPSNKVTEKGKYVELRCDPISGHTALYWYRQSLGQGPEFLIYFQGTGAADDSGLPNDRFFAVRPEGSVSTLKIQRTERGDSAVYLCASSLSGGAYNEQFFGPGTRLTVL.

The chain uses TRBV4-3 and TRBJ1-1; maybe TRBD1 (5 bases). CDR3 length equals 13 residues. Germline CDR1 LGHNA, CDR2 YSLEER. V was cut by 3 bases and J by 7 bases, with 12 bases left in between. CDR3 residues: CASSQTAGLEAFF. The DNA of the CDR3 is TGCGCCAGCAGCCAGACCGCAGGGCTTGAAGCTTTCTTT.

This clone was counted a single time. This chain links TRBV27 with TRBJ2-3, with TRBD2 matching 8 bases. There are 15 residues in the CDR3. Germline trimming cut 5 bases from V and 2 bases from J; bases unmatched to any gene: 6. Germline V CDR1 and CDR2: MNHEY, SMNVEV (reference sequence). In DNA form, the CDR3 reads TGTGCCAGCAGTACACCAGCGGGGGACACAGATACGCAGTATTTT. Encoded protein: CASSTPAGDTDTQYF.

The chain combines TRBV19 with TRBJ1-1, with D possibly TRBD1 on 5 matching bases. The CDR3 totals 14 residues. Trimming stripped 5 bases from V and 1 base from J, with 11 bases between. Germline CDR1 LNHDA, CDR2 SQIVND (reference sequence). CDR3 protein: CASSPRGGNTEAFF. CDR3 bases: TGTGCCAGTAGTCCCCGGGGGGGGAACACTGAAGCTTTCTTT.

Only one count was recorded for this clone. This chain links TRBV5-1 with TRBJ1-3; D may be TRBD1 (6 bases). Germline loops: CDR1 SGHRS, CDR2 YFSETQ. CDR3 size: 16 residues. V lost 4 bases and J lost 0, with 14 bases in between. The CDR3 nucleotides read TGCGCCAGCAGCGAAGTTGGACAGAGCTCTGGAAACACCATATATTTT. The encoded protein is CASSEVGQSSGNTIYF.

A single count supports this clone. The V call is TRBV5-5, the J call TRBJ1-2; tentative D call: TRBD1 (5 bases). Germline CDR1 reads SGHKS; CDR2 reads YYEKEE (reference sequence). The germline V and J ends were trimmed by 5 bases and 4 bases, with 12 bases remaining between them. The CDR3 loop spans 13 amino acids. The CDR3 protein is CASRVQASYGYTF. CDR3 DNA: TGTGCCAGCAGAGTACAGGCGAGCTATGGCTACACCTTC.

The chain combines TRBV7-2 with TRBJ1-1; weak D call: TRBD1 (5 bases). Germline V gives CDR1 SGHTA, CDR2 FQGNSA. The CDR3 consists of 12 residues. The V gene lost 3 bases and the J gene lost 8 bases, with 10 bases spanning the gap. The CDR3 DNA reads TGTGCCAGCAGCTTCGTCGGGGGGGAAGCTTTCTTT. This gives the protein CASSFVGGEAFF.